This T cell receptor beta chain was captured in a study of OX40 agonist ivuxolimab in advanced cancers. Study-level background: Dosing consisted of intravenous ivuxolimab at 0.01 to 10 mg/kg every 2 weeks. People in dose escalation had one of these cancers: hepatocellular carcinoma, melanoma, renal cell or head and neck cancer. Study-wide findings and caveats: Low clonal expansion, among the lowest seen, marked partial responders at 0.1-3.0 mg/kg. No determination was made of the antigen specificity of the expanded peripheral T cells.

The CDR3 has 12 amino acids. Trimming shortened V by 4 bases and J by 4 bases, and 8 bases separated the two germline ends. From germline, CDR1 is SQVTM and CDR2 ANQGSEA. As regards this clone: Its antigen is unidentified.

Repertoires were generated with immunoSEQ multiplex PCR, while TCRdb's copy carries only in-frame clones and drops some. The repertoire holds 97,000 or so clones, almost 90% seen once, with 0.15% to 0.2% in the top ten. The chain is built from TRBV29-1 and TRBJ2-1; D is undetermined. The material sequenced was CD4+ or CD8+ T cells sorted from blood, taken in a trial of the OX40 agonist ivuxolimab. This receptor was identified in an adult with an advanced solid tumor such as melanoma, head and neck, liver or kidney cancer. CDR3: CSVGASYNEQFF. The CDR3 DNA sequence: TGCAGCGTTGGCGCGTCATACAATGAGCAGTTCTTC.